Listed here are 24 T cell receptor beta chains from one sample, sequenced in a study of patients and donors after allogeneic stem cell transplantation. Each CDR3 protein is one row after TCRdb ran MiXCR on the RT-PCR reads. Of fewer than 250,000 distinct CDR3 sequences in the sample, 12% to 15% were seen once. The sample was blood, either unsorted or a sorted T cell fraction (not recorded which). These receptor sequences come from a human donor who was either an allogeneic HSCT recipient or a stem cell or donor lymphocyte infusion donor (not recorded which). It is not recorded whose cells these are; they may come from a transplant donor.

The V gene is TRBV2, the J gene TRBJ1-4, with a tentative D call TRBD1 (6 bases). The germline V and J ends were trimmed by 5 bases and 5 bases, with 18 bases remaining between them. Per the germline V gene, CDR1 is SNHLY and CDR2 is FYNNEI. This CDR3 has 16 amino acids. The chain's CDR3 is CASSPLRGGKNEKLFF. DNA for the CDR3: TGTGCCAGCAGTCCCTTAAGGGGGGGGAAGAATGAAAAACTGTTTTTT. The variable domain in full, with the rest retrieved from reference TRBV2 and TRBJ1-4, is EPEVTQTPSHQVTQMGQEVILRCVPISNHLYFYWYRQILGQKVEFLVSFYNNEISEKSEIFDDQFSVERPDGSNFTLKIRSTKLEDSAMYFCASSPLRGGKNEKLFFGSGTQLSVL.

This clonotype was seen at least ten times. V is TRBV20-1 and J is TRBJ2-7; TRBD2 matches 7 bases. Losses at the gene ends were 5 bases for V and 0 bases for J; bases not matched to a gene: 7. From germline, CDR1 is DFQATT and CDR2 SNEGSKA (reference sequence). This CDR3 region has 14 residues. In DNA, the CDR3 is TGCAGTGCTGATAAGACTAGCCTCTCCTACGAGCAGTACTTC. Amino acid sequence: CSADKTSLSYEQYF.

The gene calls are TRBV5-8 and TRBJ1-1; D is perhaps TRBD1 (5 bases). Looked up from germline, CDR1 is SGHTS and CDR2 is YDEGEE. V lost 3 bases and J lost 0, with 9 bases in between. The CDR3 runs to 14 residues. The CDR3 loop is CASSSRQMNTEAFF. CDR3 DNA sequence: TGTGCCAGCAGCTCAAGACAGATGAACACTGAAGCTTTCTTT.

In this sample, this clonotype turned up a few times. This chain links TRBV7-8 with TRBJ2-3; possible D gene TRBD1, 6 bases. The ends were cut back, 4 bases at V and 4 bases at J, with 18 bases in the middle. The CDR3 runs 16 residues. Germline values: CDR1 SGHVS, CDR2 FQNEAQ. The CDR3 DNA reads TGTGCCAGCAGCTCCCGACGAGGACAGCCCGCAGATACGCAGTATTTT. As protein: CASSSRRGQPADTQYF.

A few counts support this clonotype. V is TRBV11-3 and J is TRBJ1-4; D is unclear. The germline V and J ends were trimmed by 5 bases and 5 bases, with 9 bases remaining between them. CDR3 length equals 13 residues. Germline V gives CDR1 SGHNT, CDR2 YENEEA. CDR3: CASSPIGNEKLFF. The CDR3 DNA sequence: TGTGCCAGCAGCCCGATCGGGAATGAAAAACTGTTTTTT.

The J gene is TRBJ2-7, the V gene TRBV3-1; no reliable D call. V was shortened by 3 bases and J by 7 bases, with 7 bases between the two germline ends. This CDR3 spans 11 amino acids. The germline V gene has CDR1 LGHDT and CDR2 YNNKEL (reference sequence). CDR3 sequence (DNA): TGTGCCAGCAGCCACTCTAGGGAGCAGTACTTC. Translating gives CASSHSREQYF.

This clonotype was seen at least ten times. J is TRBJ1-2 and V is TRBV24-1; D gene uncertain. The V gene lost 4 bases and the J gene lost 8 bases, with 16 bases spanning the gap. The germline V gene has CDR1 KGHDR and CDR2 SFDVKD. CDR3 length equals 14 residues. CDR3 residues: CATSDHGRVRGYTF. The DNA for the CDR3 is TGTGCCACCAGTGACCACGGACGGGTCCGCGGCTACACCTTC.

This sequence joins TRBV6-1 and TRBJ1-1, with D uncertain. Per germline, CDR1 MNHNS and CDR2 SASEGT. The length of the CDR3 is 18 residues. The V gene lost 0 bases and the J gene lost 0 bases, with 17 bases spanning the gap. This chain's CDR3 is CASSEALRAVTMNTEAFF. The CDR3 DNA follows: TGTGCCAGCAGTGAAGCGCTGAGGGCAGTTACTATGAACACTGAAGCTTTCTTT.

Only a few counts were recorded for this clonotype. The chain has TRBV16 and TRBJ1-2, with D possibly TRBD1 on 5 matching bases. V was clipped by 4 bases and J by 8 bases, with 17 bases between them. There are 14 residues in the CDR3. Germline V gene data show CDR1 as KGHSY and CDR2 as FQNENV. CDR3: CASSPRMDTGGYTF. The CDR3 DNA is TGTGCCAGCAGCCCTAGAATGGACACGGGGGGCTACACCTTC.

The sample holds many counts of this clonotype. In nucleotides, the CDR3 is TGCAGCGTTGAAGGGGGCTTCGAAGCTTTCTTT. Its translation: CSVEGGFEAFF. V and J are TRBV29-1 and TRBJ1-1, with D maybe TRBD1 (5 bases). V was shortened by 1 base and J by 8 bases, with 8 bases between the two germline ends. Per germline, CDR1 SQVTM and CDR2 ANQGSEA. This CDR3 has 11 residues.

This clonotype occurred many times. The chain couples TRBV30 to TRBJ2-5, with TRBD2 matching over 10 bases. V was clipped by 0 bases and J by 1 base; unmatched bases: 2. There are 15 residues in the CDR3. Germline V gene sequence: CDR1 GTSNPN, CDR2 SVGIG (reference sequence). The CDR3 sequence: CAWSVLAGSQETQYF. The CDR3 DNA sequence: TGTGCCTGGAGTGTACTAGCGGGGAGCCAAGAGACCCAGTACTTC. The full variable domain, with the rest looked up from reference TRBV30 and TRBJ2-5, is SQTIHQWPATLVQPVGSPLSLECTVEGTSNPNLYWYRQAAGRGLQLLFYSVGIGQISSEVPQNLSASRPQDRQFILSSKKLLLSDSGFYLCAWSVLAGSQETQYFGPGTRLLVL.

The chain employs TRBV11-2 and TRBJ1-1, with D possibly TRBD1 on 5 matching bases. Germline V gene sequence: CDR1 SGHAT, CDR2 FQNNGV. V lost 7 bases, J lost 8 bases, and 23 bases lay in between. This CDR3 contains 15 residues. The CDR3 reads CASTRFQGNFMEAFF. Here the CDR3 DNA reads TGTGCCAGCACTAGGTTCCAGGGCAATTTTATGGAAGCTTTCTTT.

The chain combines TRBV6-1 with TRBJ1-2; 8 bases map to TRBD1. This CDR3 comprises 14 residues. Germline V lookup: CDR1 MNHNS, CDR2 SASEGT. With 6 bases clipped from V and 4 bases from J, the junction kept 7 bases outside the gene matches. CDR3 in amino acids: CASSIGQGFYGYTF. The CDR3 bases are TGTGCCAGCAGCATAGGACAGGGATTCTATGGCTACACCTTC.

This clonotype was seen at least ten times. The CDR3 nucleotides are TGCAGTGCTAGAGCGCCTAGCGGGGGGACGAACAATGAGCAGTTCTTC. Its protein is CSARAPSGGTNNEQFF. The chain combines TRBV20-1 with TRBJ2-1; the match to TRBD2 covers 11 bases. Germline V lookup: CDR1 DFQATT, CDR2 SNEGSKA (reference sequence). Trimming cost V 1 base and J 5 bases; bases outside gene matches: 7. This CDR3 spans 16 amino acids.

The chain joins TRBV25-1 to TRBJ1-6; D ambiguous. V gave up 4 bases and J gave up 8 bases, with 12 bases separating them. CDR1 is MGHDK, CDR2 SYGVNS, per germline. The CDR3 runs 14 residues. CDR3: CASSGPYTDSPLHF. The DNA for the CDR3 is TGTGCCAGCAGTGGGCCATACACTGATTCACCCCTCCACTTT.

In nucleotides, the CDR3 is TGCAGTGCTGCATACGGGCCCATTGCTAGAGGCAATCAGCCCCAGCATTTT. Translating it yields CSAAYGPIARGNQPQHF. The rearrangement joins TRBV20-1 to TRBJ1-5, with D uncertain. V was clipped by 5 bases and J by 2 bases, with 22 bases between them. This CDR3 is built from 17 residues. Germline V gene data show CDR1 as DFQATT and CDR2 as SNEGSKA (reference sequence).

This rearrangement joins TRBV6-1 to TRBJ1-4; D may be TRBD1 (6 bases). This CDR3 spans 13 amino acids. V was cut by 8 bases and J by 7 bases, with 14 bases left in between. Germline assignment: CDR1 MNHNS and CDR2 SASEGT. This CDR3 is CASVARGGEKLFF. As DNA, the CDR3 is TGTGCCAGCGTCGCCAGGGGCGGTGAAAAACTGTTTTTT.

There are a few counts of this clonotype. The rearrangement links TRBV20-1 to TRBJ1-1; perhaps TRBD1 as D (5 bases). Germline V CDR1 and CDR2: DFQATT, SNEGSKA (reference sequence). The CDR3 is 14 amino acids. DNA for the CDR3: TGCACGGGCTTAGGGGCACGGGGTATCACTGAAGCTTTCTTT. This translates into CTGLGARGITEAFF.

This clonotype was seen only a few times. The chain combines TRBV19 with TRBJ1-5, with TRBD1 as a possible D gene (6 bases). This CDR3 region has 13 residues. CDR1 LNHDA and CDR2 SQIVND come from the germline V gene (reference sequence). With 3 bases removed from V and 7 bases from J, the gap between germline ends came to 10 bases. CDR3 sequence: CASSIPGDQPQHF. CDR3 coding DNA: TGTGCCAGTAGTATCCCAGGGGACCAGCCCCAGCATTTT.

The chain employs TRBV19 and TRBJ2-3; possible D gene TRBD1, 6 bases. The CDR3 contains 15 residues. Trimming pared 7 bases from V and 0 bases from J, leaving 14 bases between. Germline V CDR1 and CDR2: LNHDA, SQIVND (reference sequence). The CDR3 region is CASTYRQASTDTQYF. CDR3 in DNA: TGTGCCAGTACCTACAGACAGGCTAGCACAGATACGCAGTATTTT.

This clonotype was found a few times. Given a much more abundant clone one base away, this may be a read error. This rearrangement joins TRBV12-3 or TRBV12-4 to TRBJ2-3; D call uncertain. The CDR3 runs 15 residues. V dropped 5 bases and J dropped 7 bases, with 19 bases sitting between them. CDR3 nucleotides: TGTGCCAGCAGTGAGATACAAAGTCTGCTCAATACGCAGTATTTT. It translates to CASSEIQSLLNTQYF.

This chain connects TRBV12-3 or TRBV12-4 to TRBJ2-2; TRBD2 matches at 10 bases. This CDR3 has 19 amino acids. V shed 7 bases, J shed 0 bases, and the junction held 14 bases outside the gene matches. This CDR3 reads CASILYFSAGGTNTGELFF. The CDR3 nucleotides are TGTGCCAGCATCCTGTACTTCTCAGCGGGGGGGACGAACACCGGGGAGCTGTTTTTT.

This clonotype was seen only a few times. The chain employs TRBV27 and TRBJ2-2; TRBD2 is a possible D gene (6 bases). V lost 0 bases and J lost 1, with 12 bases in between. CDR1 and CDR2 (germline): MNHEY, SMNVEV (reference sequence). The CDR3 runs to 17 residues. CDR3 DNA sequence: TGTGCCAGCAGTTTATCCGGGCGGGGATTGAACACCGGGGAGCTGTTTTTT. This codes for CASSLSGRGLNTGELFF.

This clonotype was seen a few times. The chain combines TRBV6-5 with TRBJ1-3; 9 bases are shared with TRBD1. The junction had 4 bases not matched to a gene; V was cut back by 4 bases and J by 0 bases. The germline CDR1 and CDR2 sequences are MNHEY and SVGAGI. CDR3 length: 16 residues. The CDR3 DNA reads TGTGCCAGCAGTTTACAGGGGGCCAGCTCTGGAAACACCATATATTTT. This codes for CASSLQGASSGNTIYF.